This entry is about one T cell receptor beta chain. The data are from a study of blood T cell repertoires in COVID-19. Turning to the study itself: Sites in the United States, Italy and Spain provided acute and convalescent COVID-19 samples. T cells, B-cell-depleted T cells, or PBMCs supplied cDNA or gDNA.

V was cut by 4 bases and J by 0 bases, with 17 bases left in between. CDR1 is SGHRS, CDR2 YFSETQ, per germline. There are 17 residues in the CDR3. As processed by the authors: The authors estimated nucleated cell counts from reference gene primer amplification. Measured with immunoSEQ multiplex PCR; TCRdb has only the in-frame clones, and not every one. The V and J calls and clone size were taken over from that table, and D and trimming were inferred from the DNA. This table has roughly 140,000 clones, around 72% appearing once. The sequenced material came from peripheral blood. The chain employs TRBV5-1 and TRBJ2-1, with D perhaps matching TRBD2 (5 bases). The TCR originated in a woman aged 55 to 70 with acute or convalescent COVID-19. The CDR3 spells CASSPMGKRISYNEQFF. The CDR3 region has the DNA TGCGCCAGCAGCCCCATGGGGAAGCGGATCTCCTACAATGAGCAGTTCTTC.